A single sample gave rise to the 25 T cell receptor beta chains below, sequenced in a study. Each CDR3 protein gets one entry after TCRdb re-called the 5' RACE reads with MiXCR. In the table there are approximately 10,000 distinct CDR3 sequences, 25% to 30% of which are singletons. Treg sorting used a CD4+CD25+CD127-/low gate. Material for sequencing was Tregs sorted from blood. Source of these receptors: a female donor with breast cancer.

This clonotype was counted a few times. CDR3 in DNA: TGTGCCAGCAGCGAGAGCGGAGCCCAGAATTATGAAGCTTTCTTT. Encoded protein: CASSESGAQNYEAFF. The chain uses TRBV9 and TRBJ1-1; D ambiguous. The germline CDR1 and CDR2 sequences are SGDLS and YYNGEE. CDR3 length equals 15 residues. Trimming removed 3 bases from V and 7 bases from J, with 19 bases in between.

This clonotype was counted at least ten times. The chain employs TRBV4-1 and TRBJ2-1; 10 bases match TRBD2. The J segment lost 6 bases and the V segment lost 4 bases, leaving 12 bases of the junction unmatched. The CDR3 consists of 17 residues. CDR1 and CDR2 from the germline V gene are MGHRA and YSYEKL. The CDR3 DNA is TGCGCCAGCAGCCCGAAGCGTGCTAGCGGGAGATTCAATGAGCAGTTCTTC. As protein: CASSPKRASGRFNEQFF.

By share, this clonotype ranks as medium-sized. This chain connects TRBV25-1 to TRBJ2-1, with D perhaps TRBD1 (6 bases). The CDR3 contains 14 residues. The V gene's germline CDR1 is MGHDK and CDR2 SYGVNS. Deletions cut 2 bases from V and 5 bases from J, with 10 bases between. The chain's CDR3 is CASSEQGSNNEQFF. In DNA form, the CDR3 reads TGTGCCAGCAGTGAACAGGGGTCGAACAATGAGCAGTTCTTC.

In its sample, this clonotype ranks as medium-sized. The rearrangement uses TRBV11-2 and TRBJ2-7, with 8 positions matching TRBD1. The CDR3 loop spans 14 amino acids. Losses at the gene ends were 6 bases for V and 4 bases for J; bases not matched to a gene: 8. Germline values: CDR1 SGHAT, CDR2 FQNNGV. The chain's CDR3 is CASRYDRGLYEQYF. The DNA for the CDR3 is TGTGCCAGCAGATATGACAGGGGATTGTACGAGCAGTACTTC.

Turning to this clonotype: An end of the junction does not agree with germline; a read error may underlie this. The chain combines TRBV7-6 with TRBJ1-1; D uncertain. CDR3 length: 16 residues. Germline V gene data show CDR1 as SGHVS and CDR2 as FNYEAQ. The CDR3 sequence: CASSHEGGRTNAEAFF. The CDR3 DNA reads as TGTGCCAGCAGCCATGAGGGAGGGAGAACGAACGCTGAAGCTTTCTTT.

A remark on this clonotype: This sequence may be a read error, since a much larger clone differs from it by one base. The rearrangement uses TRBV3-1 and TRBJ2-1; the match to TRBD2 covers 8 bases. V lost 6 bases to trimming and J lost 9 bases; unmatched junction nucleotides: 10. Germline V gene sequence: CDR1 LGHDT, CDR2 YNNKEL (reference sequence). The CDR3 loop spans 14 amino acids. The CDR3 DNA is TGTGCCAGCAGTCGAATAGCGGGACGGAGTGAGCAGTTCTTC. Translating it yields CASSRIAGRSEQFF.

About this clonotype: A single base separates this from a much larger clone, so it may be a read error. This chain links TRBV20-1 with TRBJ2-7, with D tentatively TRBD2 (5 bases). The CDR3 is made up of 13 amino acids. Trimming shortened V by 6 bases and J by 6 bases, and 18 bases separated the two germline ends. Per the germline V gene, CDR1 is DFQATT and CDR2 is SNEGSKA (reference sequence). The CDR3 is CSASMPGLVEQYF. CDR3 nucleotide sequence: TGCAGTGCCTCGATGCCCGGACTGGTCGAGCAGTACTTC.

In its sample, this clonotype is medium-sized. The rearrangement joins TRBV5-1 to TRBJ2-1; D not resolved. V was clipped by 3 bases and J by 3 bases, with 13 bases between them. This CDR3 comprises 15 residues. Germline CDR1 and CDR2: SGHRS and YFSETQ. CDR3 in amino acids: CASSWMGNDYNEQFF. In DNA, the CDR3 is TGCGCCAGCAGCTGGATGGGTAACGACTACAATGAGCAGTTCTTC.

A remark on this clonotype: A much larger clone lies one base from this, so it may be a read error. The chain carries TRBV29-1 and TRBJ2-1, with 13 bases lining up with TRBD2. Germline CDR1 reads SQVTM; CDR2 reads ANQGSEA. The CDR3 runs to 13 residues. J lost 9 bases, V lost 4 bases, and 3 bases had no gene match. The chain's CDR3 is CSVVLAGGSEQFF. Here the CDR3 DNA reads TGCAGCGTTGTACTAGCGGGAGGGAGTGAGCAGTTCTTC.

In regard to this clonotype: One end of the junction varies from germline; a read error may be responsible. The chain uses TRBV6-5 and TRBJ1-4; perhaps TRBD1 as D (6 bases). CDR3 length: 14 amino acids. Looked up from germline, CDR1 is MNHEY and CDR2 is SVGAGI. CDR3 nucleotides: TGTGCCTGCAGACTCGGACAGAATACTGGAAAACTGTTTTTT. Translation: CACRLGQNTGKLFF.

V usage is TRBV7-9 and J usage is TRBJ1-2; unclear D gene. The CDR3 spans 14 residues. In germline, CDR1 is SEHNR, CDR2 FQNEAQ (reference sequence). Trimming removed 1 base at V and 3 bases at J, with 9 bases between. CDR3 bases: TGTGCCAGCAGCTTAGTTGGGATGCACTATGGCTACACCTTC. Translated: CASSLVGMHYGYTF.

The rearrangement links TRBV12-3 or TRBV12-4 to TRBJ2-7; weak D call: TRBD2 (5 bases). The CDR3 is made up of 13 amino acids. The V gene lost 2 bases and the J gene lost 4 bases, with 9 bases spanning the gap. The CDR3 DNA sequence: TGTGCCAGCAGTTTATCCGGCGGGTACGAGCAGTACTTC. It is translated as CASSLSGGYEQYF.

This clonotype turned up a few times. The chain recombines TRBV10-1 with TRBJ2-7; 9 bases align to TRBD1. The germline V gene has CDR1 WNHNN and CDR2 SYGVQD (reference sequence). The trim removed 0 bases at V and 2 bases at J, leaving 5 bases unmatched. The CDR3 has 16 amino acids. The CDR3 nucleotides are TGCGCCAGCAGTGAGTCCTCCGGGACAGGGCCCTACGAGCAGTACTTC. It translates to CASSESSGTGPYEQYF.

This clonotype is medium-sized in the sample. The V and J genes are TRBV20-1 and TRBJ2-1; D ambiguous. Germline-derived CDR1 and CDR2 are DFQATT and SNEGSKA (reference sequence). The CDR3 runs to 13 residues. V was cut by 0 bases and J by 8 bases, with 11 bases left in between. The chain's CDR3 is CSARDIPVDEQFF. The CDR3 bases are TGCAGTGCTAGAGACATCCCTGTAGATGAGCAGTTCTTC.

This clonotype has more than one count but fewer than ten. The chain recombines TRBV5-1 with TRBJ2-1; D is perhaps TRBD1 or TRBD2 (6 bases each). The V and J ends lost 3 bases and 3 bases respectively, with 13 bases between them. The CDR3 runs to 15 residues. Germline CDR1 is SGHRS and CDR2 is YFSETQ. The CDR3 nucleotides are TGCGCCAGCAGCTCGGTGGGGGGCATCTACAATGAGCAGTTCTTC. Its protein product is CASSSVGGIYNEQFF.

This clonotype was seen ten or more times. The chain couples TRBV20-1 to TRBJ2-1; 11 bases agree with TRBD2. This CDR3 contains 17 residues. Trimming took 1 base from V and 0 from J; bases not matched to a gene: 5. Germline V gene data show CDR1 as DFQATT and CDR2 as SNEGSKA (reference sequence). The CDR3 nucleotides are TGCAGTGCTAGAGGACTAGCGGGACCCAGCTCCTACAATGAGCAGTTCTTC. This encodes CSARGLAGPSSYNEQFF.

This clonotype is medium-sized. This chain connects TRBV5-1 to TRBJ2-1; D is possibly TRBD1 or TRBD2 (5 bases each). V shed 5 bases and J shed 9 bases, with 9 bases lying between them. The V gene's germline CDR1 is SGHRS and CDR2 YFSETQ. This CDR3 is 11 amino acids long. The CDR3 protein is CASRVGTEQFF. The CDR3 coding sequence is TGCGCCAGCAGAGTGGGGACTGAGCAGTTCTTC.

This clonotype was seen repeatedly, ten times or more. The J gene is TRBJ2-7, the V gene TRBV6-1; D is unresolved. Germline CDR1 and CDR2: MNHNS and SASEGT. CDR3 size: 10 residues. V was shortened by 8 bases and J by 2 bases, with 4 bases between the two germline ends. CDR3 nucleotides: TGTGCCAGCGGGGCCTACGAGCAGTACTTC. It translates to CASGAYEQYF.

The V gene is TRBV9, the J gene TRBJ1-2, with D maybe TRBD1 (6 bases). The CDR3 is made up of 14 amino acids. Per germline, CDR1 SGDLS and CDR2 YYNGEE. V shed 0 bases and J shed 7 bases, with 13 bases lying between them. The CDR3 protein is CASSVEQGGGGYTF. The CDR3 nucleotides are TGTGCCAGCAGCGTAGAACAGGGTGGCGGTGGCTACACCTTC.

The table lists this clonotype with a count of one. The rearrangement links TRBV6-1 to TRBJ1-5, with 9 bases lining up with TRBD1. V was clipped by 4 bases and J by 2 bases; unmatched bases: 15. The CDR3 length is 19 residues. Germline assignment: CDR1 MNHNS and CDR2 SASEGT. This chain's CDR3 is CASSAPIGQGLLRNQPQHF. The CDR3 nucleotides are TGTGCCAGCAGTGCGCCAATAGGACAGGGGCTCCTACGCAATCAGCCCCAGCATTTT.

By frequency in the sample, this clonotype is medium-sized. The rearrangement links TRBV7-9 to TRBJ2-7; D is unclear. The CDR3 has 13 amino acids. CDR1 and CDR2 from the germline V gene are SEHNR and FQNEAQ (reference sequence). Trimming cost V 3 bases and J 5 bases, with 11 bases left between them. CDR3 DNA sequence: TGTGCCAGCAGCTTCATAGTCGCCCACGAGCAGTACTTC. Translating gives CASSFIVAHEQYF.

This clonotype is categorized as medium-sized. This chain links TRBV6-1 with TRBJ2-7, with D unresolved. Between the trimmed V and J ends, which lost 8 bases and 0 bases, there was a span of 11 bases. CDR1 and CDR2 from the germline V gene are MNHNS and SASEGT. This CDR3 contains 13 residues. The CDR3 DNA sequence: TGTGCCAGCGGTGGCTATTTCTCCTACGAGCAGTACTTC. Translated, it gives CASGGYFSYEQYF.

The table lists this clonotype with many counts. The V and J genes are TRBV30 and TRBJ2-1, with 14 bases lining up with TRBD2. V lost 5 bases to trimming and J lost 8 bases; unmatched junction nucleotides: 5. The CDR3 sequence is 14 residues long. CDR1 and CDR2 (germline): GTSNPN, SVGIG (reference sequence). CDR3 loop: CAWGTSGSIYEQFF. The CDR3 nucleotides read TGTGCCTGGGGGACTAGCGGGAGTATCTATGAGCAGTTCTTC.

As for this clonotype: One base away lies a much larger clone, so this may be a sequencing read error. The genes are TRBV5-4 and TRBJ2-4, with D tentatively TRBD2 (5 bases). Germline V gene lookup returns CDR1 SGHNT and CDR2 YYREEE (reference sequence). This CDR3 spans 14 amino acids. The CDR3 DNA follows: TGTGCCAGCAGCGCCGGACTTCTCAAAAACACTCAGTACTTC. Its translation: CASSAGLLKNTQYF.

By frequency in the sample, this clonotype is medium-sized. V gene TRBV9 combines with J gene TRBJ2-2; a possible D gene is TRBD2 (6 bases). The CDR3 runs 15 residues. Per germline, CDR1 SGDLS and CDR2 YYNGEE. V was cut by 1 base and J by 5 bases, with 12 bases left in between. The CDR3: CASSVRGSGTGELFF. The CDR3 coding sequence is TGTGCCAGCAGCGTACGGGGGAGTGGTACCGGGGAGCTGTTTTTT. Full variable domain (remainder filled in from reference TRBV9 and TRBJ2-2): DSGVTQTPKHLITATGQRVTLRCSPRSGDLSVYWYQQSLDQGLQFLIQYYNGEERAKGNILERFSAQQFPDLHSELNLSSLELGDSALYFCASSVRGSGTGELFFGEGSRLTVL.